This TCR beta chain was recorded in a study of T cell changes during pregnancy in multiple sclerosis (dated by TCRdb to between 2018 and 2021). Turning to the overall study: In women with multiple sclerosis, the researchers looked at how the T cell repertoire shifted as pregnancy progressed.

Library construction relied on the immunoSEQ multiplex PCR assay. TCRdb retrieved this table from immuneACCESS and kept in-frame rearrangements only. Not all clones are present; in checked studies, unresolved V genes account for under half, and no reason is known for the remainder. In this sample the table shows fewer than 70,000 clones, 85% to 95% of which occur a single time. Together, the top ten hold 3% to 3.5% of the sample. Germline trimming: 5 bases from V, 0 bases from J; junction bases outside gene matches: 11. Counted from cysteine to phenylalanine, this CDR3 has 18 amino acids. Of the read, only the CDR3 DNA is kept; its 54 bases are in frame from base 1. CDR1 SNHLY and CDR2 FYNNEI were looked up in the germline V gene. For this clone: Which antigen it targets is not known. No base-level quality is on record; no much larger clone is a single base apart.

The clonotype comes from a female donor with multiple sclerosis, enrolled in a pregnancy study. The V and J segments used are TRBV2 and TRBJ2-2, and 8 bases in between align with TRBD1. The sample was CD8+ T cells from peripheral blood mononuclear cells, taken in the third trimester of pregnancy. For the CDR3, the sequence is CASSSDRALFSNTGELFF. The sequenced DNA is TGTGCCAGCAGTTCGGACAGGGCCCTTTTTTCGAACACCGGGGAGCTGTTTTTT.